This T cell receptor beta chain was captured in a study of shared clonotypes between healthy human individuals. Study summary: Each donor's CD8 memory used one plate, CD8 naive two, each CD4 subset three. Study results and caveats: Estimated clonotype richness was generally higher in naive than memory subsets. For naive CD4 cells, roughly 5.5% of clonotypes were shared across several donors.

The method was immunoSEQ multiplex PCR; TCRdb's version includes in-frame clones alone and lacks a portion of them. The repertoire holds fewer than 2.5 million clones, with 80% to 95% as singletons. This CDR3 is built from 13 residues. The germline CDR1 and CDR2 sequences are KGHSH and LQKENI. Deletions cut 3 bases from V and 15 bases from J, with 18 bases between. On this clone itself: Its cognate antigen is unknown.

The clonotype comes from a man between 18 and 29 years old in good health. Some clones in this sample may be carry-over from other donors' samples. The sample taken for sequencing was naive CD4+ T cells from PBMCs. The subset here: CD45RA+ positively selected. The chain recombines TRBV18 with TRBJ2-1; TRBD2 is a possible D gene (6 bases). The CDR3 sequence: CASSPYGTSRPFF. In DNA, the CDR3 is TGTGCCAGCTCACCCTATGGGACTTCACGTCCGTTCTTC.